The text below deals with one T cell receptor (beta chain). The data stem from a study of blood T cell repertoires in COVID-19. Turning to the study itself: Whether acute or convalescent, the COVID-19 samples came from the United States, Italy and Spain.

Germline V gene sequence: CDR1 MNHEY, CDR2 SMNVEV (reference sequence). V dropped 5 bases and J dropped 8; count of bases not matched to a gene: 10. The CDR3 sequence is 15 residues long. Profiling relied on immunoSEQ multiplex PCR, and the TCRdb table lists in-frame clones only, not all of them. The profile shows about 190,000 clones, 75% to 90% of them singletons. The sequence was obtained from a woman aged 40 to 50 with acute or convalescent COVID-19. The chain has TRBV27 and TRBJ1-4; the match to TRBD1 covers 8 bases. The material sequenced was peripheral blood. The CDR3 DNA reads as TGTGCCAGCAGTCTGTACCGACAGGGGTGGGAAAAACTGTTTTTT. Its translation is CASSLYRQGWEKLFF.